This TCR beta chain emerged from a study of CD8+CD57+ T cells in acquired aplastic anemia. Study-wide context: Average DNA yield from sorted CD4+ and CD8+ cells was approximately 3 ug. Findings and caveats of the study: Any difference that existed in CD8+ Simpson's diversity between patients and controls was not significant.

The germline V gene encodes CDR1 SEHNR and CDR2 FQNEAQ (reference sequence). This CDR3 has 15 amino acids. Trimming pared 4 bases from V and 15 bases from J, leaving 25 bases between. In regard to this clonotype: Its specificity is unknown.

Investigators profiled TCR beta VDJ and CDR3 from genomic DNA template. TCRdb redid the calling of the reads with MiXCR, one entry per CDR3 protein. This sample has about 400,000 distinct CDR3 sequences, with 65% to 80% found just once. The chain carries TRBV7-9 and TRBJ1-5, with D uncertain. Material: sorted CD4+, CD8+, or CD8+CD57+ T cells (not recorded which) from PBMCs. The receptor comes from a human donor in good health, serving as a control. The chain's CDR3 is CASSSTLWAGYTLHF. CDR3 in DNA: TGTGCCAGCAGCTCAACTTTGTGGGCGGGCTACACCTTGCATTTT.